This T cell receptor (beta chain) was captured in a study of T cell repertoires in cytomegalovirus infection (dated by TCRdb to the late 2010s). General notes on the study: Peptide stimulations targeted recently identified HLA-C-restricted CMV epitopes, whose presentation resists viral immunomodulation, together with well-studied HLA-B-restricted epitopes. The HLA type of each donor mattered for the analysis, because public TCR beta signatures pointed to carriage of CMV infection along with the matching HLA type. The study at large found these results: Cumulative frequency of public TCR beta family members discriminated carriers of CMV infection plus the relevant HLA type in this cohort and an independent roughly 350-donor cohort. The ex vivo response was dominated by HLA-C-restricted CMV-specific TCR beta clonotypes, which also provided the single most frequent clonotype in two of eight donors.

This clonotype was seen more than once but under ten times. Which antigen it targets is not known. The record has no base qualities; no much larger clone is one base away. Trimming removed 7 bases from V and 2 bases from J, leaving 15 bases between the germline ends. From the cysteine up to the phenylalanine, the CDR3 has a length of 14 residues. Only the CDR3 portion is preserved as DNA: 42 bases, with reading frame beginning at the first base. CDR1 MNHEY and CDR2 SVGAGI are derived from the germline V gene. The instrument was an Illumina HiSeq 1500. Clones were called with MiXCR by TCRdb after fastp trimmed the public reads at Q25, and only in-frame beta chains were retained. Rows are unified per CDR3 protein, each entry keeping the most common DNA and genes. The sample table shows over 100,000 distinct CDR3 sequences, and less than 30% are seen once. The biggest ten clones account for 81% of the sample.

The label giving this sample's treatment or condition can be read as: in vitro stimulation with specific CMV peptide epitopes to enrich CMV-specific T cells. The TCR comes from a human donor in good health (CMV status not recorded). Some clones in this sample may be carry-over from other donors' samples. This sequence uses TRBV6-5 and TRBJ2-7, with a tentative D call of TRBD1 or TRBD2, each matching 6 bases. Sample: CD8+ T cells from cultured PBMCs, taken from culture after CMV antigen stimulation. The nucleotide sequence reads as follows: TGTGCCAGCACCACAGGGACTGCCACCTACGAGCAGTACTTC. This translates into CASTTGTATYEQYF.